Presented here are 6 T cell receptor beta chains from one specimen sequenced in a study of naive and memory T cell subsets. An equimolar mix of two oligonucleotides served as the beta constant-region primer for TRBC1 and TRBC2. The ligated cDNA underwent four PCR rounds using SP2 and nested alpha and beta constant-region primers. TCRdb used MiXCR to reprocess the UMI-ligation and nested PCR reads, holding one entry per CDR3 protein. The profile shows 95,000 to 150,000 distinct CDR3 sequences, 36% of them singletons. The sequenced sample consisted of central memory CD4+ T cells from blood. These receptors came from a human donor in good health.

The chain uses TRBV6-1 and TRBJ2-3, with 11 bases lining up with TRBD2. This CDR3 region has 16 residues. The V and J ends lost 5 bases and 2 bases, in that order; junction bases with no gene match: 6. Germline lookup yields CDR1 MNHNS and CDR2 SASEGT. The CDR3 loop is CASSPLGLAATDTQYF. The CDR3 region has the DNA TGTGCCAGCAGTCCCTTGGGACTAGCGGCCACAGATACGCAGTATTTT.

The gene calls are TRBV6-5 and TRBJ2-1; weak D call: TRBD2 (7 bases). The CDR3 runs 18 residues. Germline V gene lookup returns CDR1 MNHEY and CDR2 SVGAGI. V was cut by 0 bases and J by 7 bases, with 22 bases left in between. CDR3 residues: CASSYSLSRTRRGNEQFF. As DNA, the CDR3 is TGTGCCAGCAGTTACTCTCTTTCCCGGACTAGAAGGGGGAATGAGCAGTTCTTC.

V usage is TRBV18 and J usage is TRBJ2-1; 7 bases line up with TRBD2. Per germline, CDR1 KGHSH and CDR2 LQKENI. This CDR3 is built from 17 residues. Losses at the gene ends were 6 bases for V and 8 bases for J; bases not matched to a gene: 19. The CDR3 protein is CASSPLPGRAPRDEQFF. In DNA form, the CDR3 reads TGTGCCAGCTCGCCCCTCCCGGGGAGGGCTCCACGGGATGAGCAGTTCTTC.

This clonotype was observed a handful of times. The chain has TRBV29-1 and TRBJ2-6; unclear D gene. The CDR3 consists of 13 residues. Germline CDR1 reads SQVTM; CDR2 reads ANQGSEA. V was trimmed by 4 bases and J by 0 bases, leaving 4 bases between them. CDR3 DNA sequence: TGCAGCGTTGCGGTCTCTGGGGCCAACGTCCTGACTTTC. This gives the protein CSVAVSGANVLTF.

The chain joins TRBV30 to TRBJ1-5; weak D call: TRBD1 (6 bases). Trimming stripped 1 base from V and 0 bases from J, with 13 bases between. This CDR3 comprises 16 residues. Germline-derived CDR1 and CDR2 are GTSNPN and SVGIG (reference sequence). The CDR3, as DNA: TGTGCCTGGAGTGCGATCGGACAGAATAGCAATCAGCCCCAGCATTTT. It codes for CAWSAIGQNSNQPQHF.

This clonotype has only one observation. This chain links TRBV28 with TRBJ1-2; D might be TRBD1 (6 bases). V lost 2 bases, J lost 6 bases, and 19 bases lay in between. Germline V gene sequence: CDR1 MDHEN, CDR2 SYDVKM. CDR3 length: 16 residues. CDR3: CASSLQRGGPIHGYTF. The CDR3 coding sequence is TGTGCCAGCAGTTTACAGAGGGGGGGGCCTATCCATGGCTACACCTTC.